Below, one T cell receptor beta chain is given with its context. The target of this receptor is not known. Base qualities are not at hand, and no much larger clone is one base apart. The label giving this sample's time point can be read as: after dendritic cell vaccination, including at tumor progression/relapse. Selection of patients required sufficient residual fresh-frozen tumor tissue and over two years of available survival data. An isocitrate dehydrogenase mutation was not carried by any of the glioblastoma patients, although molecular status was otherwise variable. PBMC were collected before vaccination, two weeks after the third vaccination, and at tumor progression if progression occurred. Genomic DNA was extracted with the Qiagen DNeasy Blood extraction Kit. Using the immunoSEQ assay, TCRB CDR3 regions were amplified from roughly 1.9 micrograms of genomic DNA, or from all available DNA when less than that was on hand. Multiplex PCR used 60 forward primers for TCR V beta segments and 13 reverse primers for J beta segments. To estimate reads per starting template, synthetic control templates were spiked into each sample at limiting dilution. The Illumina HiSeq System generated 87 bp sequencing reads. In the source study's methods: PCR and sequencing errors were removed by merging closely related sequences with a nearest neighbor algorithm. TCR overlap was measured as the percentage of unique tumor TCR beta sequences also present in the same patient's peripheral blood. The table comes from immuneACCESS by way of TCRdb, which keeps in-frame sequences with V and J called. Part of the clones is missing from these tables; in studies checked, under half for an unresolved V gene and the rest for unknown reasons. Clone size and V and J calls were adopted from that table, with D and trimming inferred from the DNA. The sample table contains about 50,000 clones; only one count was recorded for under 90% of them. About 9% of the sample is taken by the ten largest.

The data are from a study of glioma-infiltrating T cells after dendritic cell vaccination (dated by TCRdb to 2016 to 2017). As for the study more broadly: The cohort included around 15 glioblastoma patients drawn from Phase I and II dendritic cell vaccination trials, of whom 9 were newly diagnosed and 6 had recurrent disease. Between the early 2000s and the early 2010s, the patients were given dendritic cell vaccination pulsed with autologous tumor lysate. The vaccine consisted of monocyte-derived dendritic cells cultured less than nine days with IL-4 and GM-CSF, then pulsed overnight with autologous tumor lysate. Three intradermal dendritic cell vaccine injections were administered to patients at biweekly intervals in the arm below the axilla. Deep sequencing of TCR beta CDR3 regions was used to quantify tumor-infiltrating lymphocyte content and compare tumor and blood repertoires in dendritic cell-vaccinated glioblastoma patients. Survival after dendritic cell vaccination was correlated with TCR sequencing metrics, such as TIL content and the overlap between tumor and blood repertoires. General findings and caveats noted by the study authors: TCR clonality showed no direct relationship with survival, which suggests that a diverse polyclonal response may be important. Longer time to progression and overall survival after dendritic cell vaccination were predicted by higher estimated pretreatment TIL content. The TCR overlap response model with three groups was called speculative and said to need prospective validation. The cohort was small and heterogeneous, with few patients having full blood and tumor sets and even fewer initial-recurrent tumor pairs.

The TCR sequence derives from a human donor with glioblastoma. Sequences were derived from blood, sampled after dendritic cell vaccination.

The sequenced DNA: TGTGCCAGCAGTTTCTTGGAGGGAATCGATTATGGCTACACCTTC. This codes for CASSFLEGIDYGYTF. The sequence is built from TRBV28 and TRBJ1-2; the D gene cannot be resolved reliably. From a lookup of the germline V gene, CDR1 and CDR2 are MDHEN and SYDVKM. Including the terminal cysteine and phenylalanine, the CDR3 comprises 15 residues. The CDR3 DNA has 45 bases and is translated from base 1. V and J lose 3 bases and 5 bases, and a span of 16 bases separates them.